One T cell receptor (beta chain) is described in this entry. Its target is not known. The stimulus was lysate of CMV-infected fibroblasts, around 10 ug/mL. CD40L/CD69 double-negative CD45RO-high memory CD4+ T cells were collected. The libraries were made with immunoSEQ version 4 in survey mode. The method was immunoSEQ multiplex PCR; TCRdb's version includes in-frame clones alone and lacks a portion of them. The sample holds roughly 30,000 clones, more than 75% seen once. This sample stems from a study of persistence of HIV-infected CD4 T cells. CDR1 and CDR2 from the germline V gene are ENHRY and SYGVKD. The V and J ends lost 4 bases and 5 bases respectively, with 20 bases between them. The CDR3 totals 16 residues.

Sequencing was performed on CD4+ T cells sorted from PBMCs after approximately 19-hour stimulation, taken from a patient who received antiretroviral therapy. This sequence originates from an adult woman with HIV who was CMV-seropositive. The V and J genes are TRBV10-3 and TRBJ1-2, with D hard to call. CDR3 sequence: CAISVGRLTGNYGYTF. The CDR3 bases are TGTGCCATCAGTGTAGGCAGGCTAACGGGAAATTATGGCTACACCTTC.